This TCR beta chain was sequenced during a study of T cell responses to AZD1222 COVID-19 vaccine. Across the study: Both about-4-week and about-12-week second-dose recipients were combined. Findings and limits, study-wide: Among vaccine-associated CD4 TCRs, coverage spanned spike, with dominance at 160-218 and 743-854. The sample set comprised mostly white British donors with more females, and clonal diversity was possibly underestimated. Every sample of the repertoires postdated the peak T cell response.

Of note for this clone: As yet, its antigen is unknown.

After removal of 1 base from V and 5 bases from J, the junction contained 7 bases not matched to a gene. This CDR3 spans 16 amino acids. Germline loops: CDR1 PRHDT, CDR2 FYEKMQ (reference sequence). TCRdb's copy holds only in-frame clones and misses some; the assay was immunoSEQ multiplex PCR. Of about 130,000 clones detected, roughly 89% appear once; the ten largest clones hold around 5.9%. The receptor comes from an adult in good health. The sample consisted of peripheral blood, taken on day 0 of AZD1222 vaccination. The chain joins TRBV13 to TRBJ2-5, with TRBD2 matching over 10 bases. The CDR3 DNA reads TGTGCCAGCAGCTTAGAGGGAGCGGGGGGGCCTGAGACCCAGTACTTC. Amino acids: CASSLEGAGGPETQYF.